The 2 T cell receptor beta chains reported below all come from one sample, sequenced in a study of spatial heterogeneity in lung cancer. In TCRdb, the 5' RACE reads were re-called with MiXCR into one record per CDR3 protein. The sample records approximately 39,000 distinct CDR3 sequences, roughly 5.2% being singletons. As for time point: sample taken at primary tumor resection. Whole RNA came from tumor, nontumor lung or frozen PBMC and was sequenced without being sorted. This sample comprised PBMCs, obtained at surgery. The source is a male donor with early-stage non-small cell lung cancer.

Ten or more counts support this clonotype. The gene calls are TRBV5-1 and TRBJ1-4, with D unresolved. The CDR3 consists of 15 residues. Trimming removed 3 bases at V and 1 base at J, with 10 bases between. Germline CDR1 reads SGHRS; CDR2 reads YFSETQ. The CDR3 here is CASSWTDETNEKLFF. The CDR3 nucleotides are TGCGCCAGCAGCTGGACGGATGAAACTAATGAAAAACTGTTTTTT.

This clonotype was detected many times. The chain has TRBV20-1 and TRBJ1-4, with TRBD1 identical over 11 bases. This CDR3 is built from 18 residues. Germline V CDR1 and CDR2: DFQATT, SNEGSKA (reference sequence). V was pared by 0 bases and J by 3 bases, with 9 bases of the junction left unmatched. The CDR3 loop reads CSARDPWTGGQANEKLFF. The CDR3 DNA sequence: TGCAGTGCTAGAGATCCCTGGACAGGGGGCCAGGCTAATGAAAAACTGTTTTTT.